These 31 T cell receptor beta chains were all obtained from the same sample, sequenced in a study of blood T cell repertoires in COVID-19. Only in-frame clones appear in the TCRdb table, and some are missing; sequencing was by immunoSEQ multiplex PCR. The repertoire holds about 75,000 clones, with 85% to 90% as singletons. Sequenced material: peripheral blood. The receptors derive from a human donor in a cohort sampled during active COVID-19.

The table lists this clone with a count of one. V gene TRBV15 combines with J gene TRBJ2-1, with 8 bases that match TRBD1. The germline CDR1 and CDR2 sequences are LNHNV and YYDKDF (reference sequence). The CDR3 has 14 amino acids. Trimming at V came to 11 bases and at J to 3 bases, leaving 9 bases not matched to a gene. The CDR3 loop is CASADRGYYNEQFF. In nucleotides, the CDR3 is TGTGCCTCCGCTGACAGGGGCTACTACAATGAGCAGTTCTTC.

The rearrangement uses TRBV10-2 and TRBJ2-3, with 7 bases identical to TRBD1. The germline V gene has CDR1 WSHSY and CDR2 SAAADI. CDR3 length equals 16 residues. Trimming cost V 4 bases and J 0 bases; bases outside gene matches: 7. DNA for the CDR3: TGCGCCAGCAGTGGTCCGGACAGGCCTAGCACAGATACGCAGTATTTT. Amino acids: CASSGPDRPSTDTQYF.

The CDR3, as DNA: TGTGCCAGCAGTACTCCCGGGGGAGGCATTGAAGCTTTCTTT. This sequence encodes CASSTPGGGIEAFF. The rearrangement joins TRBV6-2 or TRBV6-3 to TRBJ1-1; D might be TRBD1 (5 bases). The CDR3 contains 14 residues. V lost 5 bases, J lost 7 bases, and 17 bases lay in between. In germline, CDR1 is MNHEY, CDR2 SVGEGT.

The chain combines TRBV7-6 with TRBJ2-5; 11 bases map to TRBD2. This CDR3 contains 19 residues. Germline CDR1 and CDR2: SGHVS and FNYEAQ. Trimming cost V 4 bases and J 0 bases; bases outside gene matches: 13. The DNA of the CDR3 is TGTGCCAGCAGCTGGAACGGGACTAGCGGTCCTTCGGACCAAGAGACCCAGTACTTC. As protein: CASSWNGTSGPSDQETQYF.

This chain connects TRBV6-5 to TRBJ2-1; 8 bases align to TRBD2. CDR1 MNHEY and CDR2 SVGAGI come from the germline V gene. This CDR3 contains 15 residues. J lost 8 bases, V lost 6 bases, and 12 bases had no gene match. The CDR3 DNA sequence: TGTGCCAGCAGGTTCACTAGCGGAGGCGCCCATGAGCAGTTCTTC. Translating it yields CASRFTSGGAHEQFF.

The DNA of the CDR3 is TGTGCCAGCAGTTTATATGGCGGGACAGGGGGTGTGAACGAGCAGTACTTC. Amino acid sequence: CASSLYGGTGGVNEQYF. The chain carries TRBV27 and TRBJ2-7; 11 bases line up with TRBD1. Germline V gene data show CDR1 as MNHEY and CDR2 as SMNVEV (reference sequence). V dropped 1 base and J dropped 5; count of bases not matched to a gene: 10. This CDR3 contains 17 residues.

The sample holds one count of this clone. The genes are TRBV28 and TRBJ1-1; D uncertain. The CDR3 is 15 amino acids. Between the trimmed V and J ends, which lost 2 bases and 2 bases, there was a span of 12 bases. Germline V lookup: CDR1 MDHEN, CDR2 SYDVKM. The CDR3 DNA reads TGTGCCAGCAGTTTAAATCCCCCCCAAAACACTGAAGCTTTCTTT. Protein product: CASSLNPPQNTEAFF.

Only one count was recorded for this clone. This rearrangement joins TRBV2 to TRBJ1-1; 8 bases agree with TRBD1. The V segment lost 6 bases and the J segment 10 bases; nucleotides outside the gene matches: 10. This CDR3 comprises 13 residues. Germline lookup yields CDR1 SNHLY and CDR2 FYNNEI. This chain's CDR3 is CASSQTGDPGAFF. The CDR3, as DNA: TGTGCCAGCAGCCAGACAGGGGACCCGGGAGCTTTCTTT. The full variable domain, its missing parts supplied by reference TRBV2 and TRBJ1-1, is EPEVTQTPSHQVTQMGQEVILRCVPISNHLYFYWYRQILGQKVEFLVSFYNNEISEKSEIFDDQFSVERPDGSNFTLKIRSTKLEDSAMYFCASSQTGDPGAFFGQGTRLTVV.

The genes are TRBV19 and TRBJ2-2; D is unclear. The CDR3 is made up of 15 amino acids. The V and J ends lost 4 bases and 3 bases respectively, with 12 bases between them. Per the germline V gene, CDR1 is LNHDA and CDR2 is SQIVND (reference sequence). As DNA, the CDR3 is TGTGCCAGTAGTACGCGGATCCTCTACACCGGGGAGCTGTTTTTT. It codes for CASSTRILYTGELFF.

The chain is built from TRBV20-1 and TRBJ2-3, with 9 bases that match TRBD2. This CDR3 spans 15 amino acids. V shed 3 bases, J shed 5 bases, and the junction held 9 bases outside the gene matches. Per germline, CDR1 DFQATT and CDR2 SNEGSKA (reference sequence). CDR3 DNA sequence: TGCAGTGCTAGTGGCGGGAGGGCCGGAGGAGATACGCAGTATTTT. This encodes CSASGGRAGGDTQYF.

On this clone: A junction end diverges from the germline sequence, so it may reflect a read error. CDR3 sequence (DNA): TGTGCCAGCAGATCCCCGGGACAGGGTCCTACAATCTACTTC. Translation gives CASRSPGQGPTIYF. V gene TRBV6-5 combines with J gene TRBJ1-2; 9 positions match TRBD1. Looked up from germline, CDR1 is MNHEY and CDR2 is SVGAGI. This CDR3 region has 14 residues.

The CDR3 region has the DNA TGTGCCAGCAGCAATCTGGGACAGGGGCCAGCGTTACCCCTCCACTTT. Protein product: CASSNLGQGPALPLHF. This chain uses TRBV21-1 with TRBJ1-6; the table's D gene call, TRBD1, was not cross checked with the DNA. TRBV21-1 is described as a pseudogene. The CDR3 sequence is 16 residues long.

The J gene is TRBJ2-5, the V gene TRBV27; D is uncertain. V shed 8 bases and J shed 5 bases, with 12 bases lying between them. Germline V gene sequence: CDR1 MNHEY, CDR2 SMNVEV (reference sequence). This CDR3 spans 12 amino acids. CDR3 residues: CASGPGRETQYF. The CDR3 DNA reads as TGTGCCAGCGGCCCGGGTAGGGAGACCCAGTACTTC.

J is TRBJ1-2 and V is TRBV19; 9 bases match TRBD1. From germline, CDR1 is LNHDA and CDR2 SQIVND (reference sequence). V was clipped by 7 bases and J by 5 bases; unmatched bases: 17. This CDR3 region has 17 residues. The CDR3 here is CASMGLKPGQGGYGYTF. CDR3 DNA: TGTGCCAGTATGGGACTCAAACCGGGACAGGGCGGTTATGGCTACACCTTC.

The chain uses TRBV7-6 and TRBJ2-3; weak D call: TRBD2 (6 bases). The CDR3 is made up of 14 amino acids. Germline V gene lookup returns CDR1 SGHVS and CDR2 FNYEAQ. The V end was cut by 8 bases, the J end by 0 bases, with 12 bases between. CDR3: CASAVGGSTDTQYF. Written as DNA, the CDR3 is TGTGCCAGCGCCGTGGGGGGAAGCACAGATACGCAGTATTTT.

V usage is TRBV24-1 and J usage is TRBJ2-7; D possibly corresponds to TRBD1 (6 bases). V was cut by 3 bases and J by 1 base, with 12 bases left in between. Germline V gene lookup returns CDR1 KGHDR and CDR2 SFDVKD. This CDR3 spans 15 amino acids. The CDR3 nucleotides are TGTGCCACCAGTGATACGACAGGCCGATCCTACGAGCAGTACTTC. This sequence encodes CATSDTTGRSYEQYF.

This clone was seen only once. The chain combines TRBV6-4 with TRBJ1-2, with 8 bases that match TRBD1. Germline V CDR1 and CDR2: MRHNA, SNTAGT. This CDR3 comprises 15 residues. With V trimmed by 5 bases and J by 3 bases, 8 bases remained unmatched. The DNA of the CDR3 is TGTGCCAGCAGTAAAGCAGGGGGCACGGACTATGGCTACACCTTC. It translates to CASSKAGGTDYGYTF.

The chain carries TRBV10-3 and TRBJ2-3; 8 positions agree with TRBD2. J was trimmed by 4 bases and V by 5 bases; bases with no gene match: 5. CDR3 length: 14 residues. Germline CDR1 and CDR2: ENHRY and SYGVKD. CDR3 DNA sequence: TGTGCCATCAGTACAGGACTAGCCTCAGATACGCAGTATTTT. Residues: CAISTGLASDTQYF.

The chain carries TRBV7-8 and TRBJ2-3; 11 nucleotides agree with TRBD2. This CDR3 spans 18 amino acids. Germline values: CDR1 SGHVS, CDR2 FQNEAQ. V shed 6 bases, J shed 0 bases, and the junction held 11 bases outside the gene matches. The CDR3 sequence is CASSSGLAEDHSTDTQYF. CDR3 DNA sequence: TGTGCCAGCAGTTCGGGACTAGCGGAAGACCACAGCACAGATACGCAGTATTTT.

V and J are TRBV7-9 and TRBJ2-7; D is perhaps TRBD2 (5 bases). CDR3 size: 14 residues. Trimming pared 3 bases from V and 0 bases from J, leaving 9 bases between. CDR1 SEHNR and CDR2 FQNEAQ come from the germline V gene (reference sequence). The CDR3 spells CASSFPGLSYEQYF. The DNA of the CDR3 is TGTGCCAGCAGCTTTCCCGGACTCTCCTACGAGCAGTACTTC.

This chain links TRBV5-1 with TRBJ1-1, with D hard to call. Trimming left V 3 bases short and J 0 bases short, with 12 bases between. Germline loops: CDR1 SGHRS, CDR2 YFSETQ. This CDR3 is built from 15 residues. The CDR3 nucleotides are TGCGCCAGCAGCTGGGGAGGTAAAATGAACACTGAAGCTTTCTTT. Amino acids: CASSWGGKMNTEAFF.

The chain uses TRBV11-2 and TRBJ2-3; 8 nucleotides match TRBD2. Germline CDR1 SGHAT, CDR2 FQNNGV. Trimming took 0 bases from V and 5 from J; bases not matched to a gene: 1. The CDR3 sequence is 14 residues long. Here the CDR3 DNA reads TGTGCCAGCAGCTTAGATCGGGGGGGAGATACGCAGTATTTT. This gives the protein CASSLDRGGDTQYF.

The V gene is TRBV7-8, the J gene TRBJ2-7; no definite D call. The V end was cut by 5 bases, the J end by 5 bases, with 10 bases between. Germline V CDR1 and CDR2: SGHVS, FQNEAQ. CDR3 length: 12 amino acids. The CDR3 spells CASSLDSDEQYF. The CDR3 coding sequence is TGTGCCAGCAGCCTCGATTCGGACGAGCAGTACTTC.

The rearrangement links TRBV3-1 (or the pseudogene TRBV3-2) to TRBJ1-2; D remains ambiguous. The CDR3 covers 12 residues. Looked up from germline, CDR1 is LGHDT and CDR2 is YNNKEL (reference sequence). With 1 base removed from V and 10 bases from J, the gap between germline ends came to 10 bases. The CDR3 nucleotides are TGTGCCAGCAGCCAAGCGGGTGACGCCTACACCTTC. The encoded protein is CASSQAGDAYTF.

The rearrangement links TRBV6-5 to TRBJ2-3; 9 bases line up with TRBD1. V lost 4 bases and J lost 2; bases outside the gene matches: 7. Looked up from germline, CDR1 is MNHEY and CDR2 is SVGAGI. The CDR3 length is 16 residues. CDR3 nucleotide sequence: TGTGCCAGCAGTTCCGACAGGGGGGGTATCACAGATACGCAGTATTTT. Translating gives CASSSDRGGITDTQYF.

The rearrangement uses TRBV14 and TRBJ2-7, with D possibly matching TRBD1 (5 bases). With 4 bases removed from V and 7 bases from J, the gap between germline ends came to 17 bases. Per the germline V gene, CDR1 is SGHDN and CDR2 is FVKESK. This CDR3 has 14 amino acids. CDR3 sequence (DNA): TGTGCCAGCAGCCTCATCCCCTTCCGACAGGAGCAGTACTTC. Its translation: CASSLIPFRQEQYF.

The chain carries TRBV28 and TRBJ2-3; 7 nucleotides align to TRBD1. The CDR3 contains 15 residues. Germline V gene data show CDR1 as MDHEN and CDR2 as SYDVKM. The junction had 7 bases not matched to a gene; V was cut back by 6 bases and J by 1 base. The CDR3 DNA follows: TGTGCCAGCAGGGTACGACAGGGTGGCACAGATACGCAGTATTTT. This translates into CASRVRQGGTDTQYF.

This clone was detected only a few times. Here the CDR3 DNA reads TGTGCCAGCAGCTCCGGACCCGGGACTAGGACCTACGAGCAGTACTTC. Translation gives CASSSGPGTRTYEQYF. The chain couples TRBV7-2 to TRBJ2-7; the match to TRBD2 covers 8 bases. V lost 4 bases and J lost 2; bases outside the gene matches: 10. The CDR3 is made up of 16 amino acids. Germline V gives CDR1 SGHTA, CDR2 FQGNSA.

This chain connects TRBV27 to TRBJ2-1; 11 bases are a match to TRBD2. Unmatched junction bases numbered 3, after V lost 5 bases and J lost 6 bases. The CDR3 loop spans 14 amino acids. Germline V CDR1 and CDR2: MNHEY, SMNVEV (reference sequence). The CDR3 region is CASSAGLAGNEQFF. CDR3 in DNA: TGTGCCAGCAGTGCAGGACTAGCGGGCAATGAGCAGTTCTTC.

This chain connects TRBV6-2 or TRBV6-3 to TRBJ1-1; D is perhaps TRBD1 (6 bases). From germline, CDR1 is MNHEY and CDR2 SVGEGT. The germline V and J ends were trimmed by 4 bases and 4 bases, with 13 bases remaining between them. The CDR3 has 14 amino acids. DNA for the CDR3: TGTGCCAGCAGTTCCACAGGGATTCCCACTGAAGCTTTCTTT. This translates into CASSSTGIPTEAFF.

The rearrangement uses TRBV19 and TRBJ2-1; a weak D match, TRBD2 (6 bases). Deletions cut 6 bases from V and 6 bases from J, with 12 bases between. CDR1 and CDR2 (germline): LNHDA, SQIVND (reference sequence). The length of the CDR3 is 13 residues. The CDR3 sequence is CASSGTGLNEQFF. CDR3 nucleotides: TGTGCCAGTAGCGGGACTGGACTCAATGAGCAGTTCTTC.